This T cell receptor (beta chain) appears in the sequencing data of a study of shared clonotypes between healthy human individuals. Study as a whole: Per donor, CD8 memory used one plate, CD8 naive used two, CD4 memory used three and CD4 naive used three. Study-wide points: Larger estimated richness was generally seen in naive subsets than in memory subsets.

The length of the CDR3 is 19 residues. Germline V gene data show CDR1 as MNHEY and CDR2 as SMNVEV (reference sequence). Germline trimming cut 3 bases from V and 4 bases from J; bases unmatched to any gene: 21. Assay: immunoSEQ multiplex PCR; the TCRdb copy retains only in-frame clones and omits some. The data show around 2.5 million clones, 80% to 95% seen once. With regard to this clone: Its target is unknown.

There were only Caucasian adults among the donors, and all lived in Nashville, Tennessee. A CD45RA+ naive subset and a CD45RA-negative memory subset were split from CD4+ cells. The sequence came from a man aged 18-30 years in good health. Some clones in this sample may be carry-over from other donors' samples. The sequencing sample was made of naive CD4+ T cells from PBMCs. The subset: CD45RA+ positively selected. V usage is TRBV27 and J usage is TRBJ2-7; 7 nucleotides agree with TRBD2. The CDR3 protein is CASSFSGQLRGERKYEQYF. DNA for the CDR3: TGTGCCAGCAGTTTCTCTGGACAACTACGGGGGGAAAGGAAGTACGAGCAGTACTTC.